The entry below describes one TCR beta chain. What it binds is unknown. Through a sample-barcoded 5' primer and a J-beta primer mix, a second PCR was run for roughly 6 to 12 cycles. TCRdb recomputed calls from the 5' RACE reads with MiXCR, one row per CDR3 protein. The repertoire includes 700,000 or so distinct CDR3 sequences, around 41% of them detected once, and 30% sits in the top ten. Germline CDR1 DFQATT, CDR2 SNEGSKA (reference sequence). This CDR3 region has 12 residues. Trimming cost V 6 bases and J 3 bases, with 12 bases left between them. This entry comes from a study of blood T cells in healthy people across ages. Notes on the study in general: Unsorted PBMC input precluded a conclusive naive versus antigen-experienced comparison. Strong correlation linked observed beta diversity and percent naive T cells.

The clonotype comes from an older man in good health. The chain has TRBV20-1 and TRBJ2-7; D may be TRBD2 (5 bases). The sequenced sample was blood. Here the CDR3 reads CSANDGGYEQYF. In DNA, the CDR3 is TGCAGTGCAAATGACGGAGGCTACGAGCAGTACTTC.